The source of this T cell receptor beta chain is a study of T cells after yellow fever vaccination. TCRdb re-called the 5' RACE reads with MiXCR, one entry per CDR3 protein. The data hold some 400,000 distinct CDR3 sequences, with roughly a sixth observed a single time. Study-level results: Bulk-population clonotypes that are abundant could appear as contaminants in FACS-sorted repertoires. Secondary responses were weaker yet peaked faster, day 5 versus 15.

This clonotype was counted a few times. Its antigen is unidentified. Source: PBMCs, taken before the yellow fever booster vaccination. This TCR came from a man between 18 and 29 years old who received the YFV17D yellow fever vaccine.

The CDR3 DNA reads as TGCAGTGCTAGAGACATTGGTTGGAACACCGGGGAGCTGTTTTTT. Translated, it gives CSARDIGWNTGELFF. This rearrangement joins TRBV20-1 to TRBJ2-2, with no clear D. The V gene's germline CDR1 is DFQATT and CDR2 SNEGSKA (reference sequence). There are 15 residues in the CDR3. Trimming pared 0 bases from V and 1 base from J, leaving 9 bases between.